This TCR beta chain was sequenced in a study of cytomegalovirus exposure and HLA in healthy donors. Study summary: Early on, a data release was issued that held some 91 million unique TCRs from HLA-typed donors.

Study-level points and caveats: A later analysis linked a missense variant in DCLRE1C to the trimming of TCR beta V and J genes. In an earlier analysis, most TCR beta V segments were productive about 87% or about 30% of the time. Among TCR beta chains, those listed as cytomegalovirus-associated numbered about 150.

With respect to this clone: Its specificity is not known.

Vbeta (60) and Jbeta (13) primers were used in the PCR. Libraries were prepared by immunoSEQ multiplex PCR; TCRdb keeps only in-frame clonotypes and omits some of them. The profile shows under 200,000 clones, around 80% of them singletons. This clonotype was sampled from a woman in her thirties or forties in good health and CMV-seropositive. Specimen: PBMCs.

The CDR3 DNA reads TGTGCCAGCAGTGACATTGGGACTAGCGGGGGGGGATTGAGAGATACGCAGTATTTT. Amino acids: CASSDIGTSGGGLRDTQYF. V gene TRBV6-4 combines with J gene TRBJ2-3; 16 bases are shared with TRBD2. J was trimmed by 5 bases and V by 2 bases; bases with no gene match: 10. Per the germline V gene, CDR1 is MRHNA and CDR2 is SNTAGT. The CDR3 is made up of 19 amino acids.